This record covers a single T cell receptor (beta chain). Antigen: not known. One entry per CDR3 protein results from TCRdb running MiXCR on the RT-PCR reads. The sample consists of a few hundred thousand distinct CDR3 sequences, over 20% of them appearing once. This CDR3 has 14 amino acids. The trim removed 3 bases at V and 7 bases at J, leaving 8 bases unmatched. Germline CDR1 is LGHDT and CDR2 is YNNKEL (reference sequence). The entry originates in a study of response to subunit inactivated influenza vaccine. General study findings and limits: New T cells are recruited in small numbers by each seasonal influenza vaccination, according to the authors' suggestion.

The chain uses TRBV3-1 and TRBJ2-7; 8 bases match TRBD1. This specimen was PBMCs from blood, taken about 20 months after vaccination. The receptor comes from a man aged 45 to 70 who received an inactivated influenza vaccine. CDR3 bases: TGTGCCAGCAGCCAGGGGACAGGCGCGGGTGAGCAGTACTTC. Translation: CASSQGTGAGEQYF.